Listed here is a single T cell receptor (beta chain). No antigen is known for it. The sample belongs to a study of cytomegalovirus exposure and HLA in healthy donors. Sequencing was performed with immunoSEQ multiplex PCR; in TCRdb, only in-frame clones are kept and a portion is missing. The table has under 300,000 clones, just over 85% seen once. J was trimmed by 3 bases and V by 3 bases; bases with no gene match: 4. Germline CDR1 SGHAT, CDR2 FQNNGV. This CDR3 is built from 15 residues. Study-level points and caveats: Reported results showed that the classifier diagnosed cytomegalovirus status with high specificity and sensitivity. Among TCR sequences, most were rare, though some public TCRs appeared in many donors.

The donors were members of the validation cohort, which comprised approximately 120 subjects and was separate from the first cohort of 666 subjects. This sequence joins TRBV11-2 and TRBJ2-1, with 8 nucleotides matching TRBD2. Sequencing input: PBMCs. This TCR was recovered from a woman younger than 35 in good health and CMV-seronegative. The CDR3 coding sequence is TGTGCCAGCAGCTTCCGAACTAGCGGCTACAATGAGCAGTTCTTC. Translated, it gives CASSFRTSGYNEQFF. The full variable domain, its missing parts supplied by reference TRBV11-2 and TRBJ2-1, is EAGVAQSPRYKIIEKRQSVAFWCNPISGHATLYWYQQILGQGPKLLIQFQNNGVVDDSQLPKDRFSAERLKGVDSTLKIQPAKLEDSAVYLCASSFRTSGYNEQFFGPGTRLTVL.